This T cell receptor beta chain was captured by sequencing in a study of T cells in Graves' hyperthyroidism and ophthalmopathy. Findings and caveats of the study: Among clonotypes expanded in thyroid above 0.001, most were also found in blood. With a median lead of roughly 6.8 months before onset, the model predicted ophthalmopathy.

Uncontrolled infection, other autoimmune disease, pregnancy or lactation led to exclusion. Points on this clonotype: No antigen is known for it.

Germline loops: CDR1 LGHNA, CDR2 YNFKEQ. The CDR3 is 15 amino acids. V was shortened by 6 bases and J by 8 bases, with 17 bases between the two germline ends. It was RNA transcripts that yielded the amplified TCR beta CDR3 regions. First-round RT-PCR of the TCR CDR3 relied on the HTBI primer set. TCRdb independently ran MiXCR on the multiplex PCR reads; one entry per CDR3 protein. The top ten clones hold 26% of a sample with some 510,000 distinct CDR3 sequences, less than 25% of them seen once. The TCR comes from a young man with Graves' hyperthyroidism. Sequenced input: blood. The chain joins TRBV4-2 to TRBJ1-6; D unresolved. The CDR3 here is CASRPREGGDSPLHF. CDR3 bases: TGTGCCAGCAGGCCCCGGGAGGGCGGAGATTCACCCCTCCACTTT.